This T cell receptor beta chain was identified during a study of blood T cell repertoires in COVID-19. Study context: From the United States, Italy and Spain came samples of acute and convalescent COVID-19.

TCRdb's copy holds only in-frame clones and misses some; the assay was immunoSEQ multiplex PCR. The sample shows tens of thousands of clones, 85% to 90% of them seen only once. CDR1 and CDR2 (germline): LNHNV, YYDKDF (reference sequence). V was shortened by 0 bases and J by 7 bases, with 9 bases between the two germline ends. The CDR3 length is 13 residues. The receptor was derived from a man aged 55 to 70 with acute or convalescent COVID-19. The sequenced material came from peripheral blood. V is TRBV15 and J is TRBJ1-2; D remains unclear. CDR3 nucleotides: TGTGCCACCAGCAGAGATAGCGGGTCTGGCTACACCTTC. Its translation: CATSRDSGSGYTF.